The 21 T cell receptor beta chains given below trace back to one sample, sequenced in a study of radiation and T cells in renal cell carcinoma. Sequencing used immunoSEQ multiplex PCR; TCRdb keeps in-frame clones, though not all of them. Here the sample spans approximately 150,000 clones, about 85% being singletons. Time point defined: baseline pretreatment blood. Treatment here: 15 Gy SBRT to primary tumor, nephrectomy 4 weeks later. Sequencing was performed on blood, taken from a patient whose treatment included radiotherapy and nephrectomy. All receptors derive from a woman in her 70s with renal cell carcinoma.

The chain joins TRBV5-1 to TRBJ2-2; TRBD1 is a possible D gene (6 bases). V lost 4 bases to trimming and J lost 4 bases, with 17 bases between them. In germline, CDR1 is SGHRS, CDR2 YFSETQ. This CDR3 comprises 16 residues. The CDR3 loop is CASSPEQGSGTGELFF. CDR3 nucleotide sequence: TGCGCCAGCAGCCCGGAACAGGGTTCGGGCACCGGGGAGCTGTTTTTT.

This clone was seen just once. The chain uses TRBV30 and TRBJ1-5; D unclear. CDR1 and CDR2 (germline): GTSNPN, SVGIG (reference sequence). V lost 5 bases, J lost 6 bases, and 20 bases lay in between. The CDR3 loop spans 15 amino acids. The CDR3 nucleotides read TGTGCCTGGTCAAATTCCCGCGACGGTCGTCAGCCCCAGCATTTT. This translates into CAWSNSRDGRQPQHF.

J is TRBJ1-5 and V is TRBV7-2; 8 bases line up with TRBD1. Per the germline V gene, CDR1 is SGHTA and CDR2 is FQGNSA. This CDR3 has 14 amino acids. V lost 5 bases, J lost 3 bases, and 3 bases stayed unmatched. CDR3 sequence: CASSVQGDNQPQHF. The CDR3 DNA sequence: TGTGCCAGCAGCGTACAGGGGGACAATCAGCCCCAGCATTTT.

This clone was seen just once. The chain joins TRBV7-2 to TRBJ1-1; 8 bases map to TRBD1. Germline CDR1 SGHTA, CDR2 FQGNSA. V shed 3 bases and J 5 bases; nucleotides not matched to a gene: 5. The length of the CDR3 is 14 residues. The CDR3 DNA reads as TGTGCCAGCAGCTTCGGACAGGGAGGAACTGAAGCTTTCTTT. Amino acids: CASSFGQGGTEAFF.

This clone was seen a single time. The chain carries TRBV5-5 and TRBJ2-1, with 8 bases that match TRBD2. With 0 bases clipped from V and 6 bases from J, the junction kept 5 bases outside the gene matches. Per the germline V gene, CDR1 is SGHKS and CDR2 is YYEKEE (reference sequence). The CDR3 length is 15 residues. The CDR3 nucleotides are TGTGCCAGCAGCTTGGGACTAGCGCAAATCAATGAGCAGTTCTTC. Its protein product is CASSLGLAQINEQFF.

A note on this clone: This sample includes further DNA sequences coding for the same CDR3. This chain uses TRBV28 with TRBJ1-2, with D unclear. V was cut by 2 bases and J by 0 bases, with 7 bases left in between. Germline V CDR1 and CDR2: MDHEN, SYDVKM. The CDR3 totals 14 residues. CDR3: CASSLGAANYGYTF. CDR3 nucleotides: TGTGCCAGCAGTTTAGGCGCAGCTAACTATGGCTACACCTTC.

This clone was detected only once. The gene calls are TRBV28 and TRBJ2-7; 9 bases fit TRBD1. This CDR3 is 14 amino acids long. Unmatched junction bases numbered 9, after V lost 6 bases and J lost 6 bases. Germline CDR1 is MDHEN and CDR2 is SYDVKM. The CDR3 DNA is TGTGCCAGCAGCAGGGACAGGGTAGTGAGCGAGCAGTACTTC. Encoded protein: CASSRDRVVSEQYF.

The gene calls are TRBV19 and TRBJ2-5; 12 bases agree with TRBD2. CDR1 LNHDA and CDR2 SQIVND come from the germline V gene (reference sequence). This CDR3 comprises 16 residues. Trimming at V came to 5 bases and at J to 2 bases, leaving 6 bases not matched to a gene. CDR3 sequence: CASSVSLAGGQETQYF. DNA for the CDR3: TGTGCCAGTAGTGTCTCGCTAGCGGGGGGGCAAGAGACCCAGTACTTC.

This clone was picked up many times. The chain combines TRBV9 with TRBJ1-3, with TRBD1 matching over 8 bases. After removal of 4 bases from V and 4 bases from J, the junction contained 4 bases not matched to a gene. The germline CDR1 and CDR2 sequences are SGDLS and YYNGEE. The CDR3 extends over 14 amino acids. The CDR3 sequence: CASSPGTGGNTIYF. CDR3 sequence (DNA): TGTGCCAGCAGCCCGGGGACAGGAGGAAACACCATATATTTT.

The chain uses TRBV18 and TRBJ2-7; unclear D gene. The CDR3 is 11 amino acids. Germline CDR1 and CDR2: KGHSH and LQKENI. V shed 2 bases and J shed 4 bases, with 3 bases lying between them. The CDR3 sequence is CASSPGYEQYF. The CDR3, as DNA: TGTGCCAGCTCACCAGGGTACGAGCAGTACTTC.

The genes are TRBV7-6 and TRBJ2-1; TRBD2 aligns across 13 bases. CDR3 length equals 15 residues. Germline lookup yields CDR1 SGHVS and CDR2 FNYEAQ. V lost 3 bases, J lost 8 bases, and 4 bases stayed unmatched. Here the CDR3 reads CASSLTSGGIDEQFF. The CDR3 DNA sequence: TGTGCCAGCAGCTTGACTAGCGGGGGGATCGATGAGCAGTTCTTC.

V is TRBV28 and J is TRBJ2-3; either TRBD1 or TRBD2 may fit D (6 bases each). V dropped 2 bases and J dropped 8 bases, with 20 bases sitting between them. Germline CDR1 reads MDHEN; CDR2 reads SYDVKM. The CDR3 length is 16 residues. This CDR3 reads CASSLPLRGPAFTQYF. The CDR3 bases are TGTGCCAGCAGTTTACCCCTCCGGGGGCCGGCATTTACGCAGTATTTT.

This clone was observed once. The V gene is TRBV27, the J gene TRBJ2-3; no definite D call. The germline gives CDR1 MNHEY, CDR2 SMNVEV (reference sequence). The V end lost 2 bases, the J end lost 4 bases, and 10 bases lay between the germline ends. The CDR3 is made up of 14 amino acids. CDR3 residues: CASSLNGPADTQYF. CDR3 DNA sequence: TGTGCCAGCAGTTTAAACGGGCCCGCAGATACGCAGTATTTT.

The rearrangement joins TRBV11-3 to TRBJ2-7; possible D gene TRBD2, 5 bases. Germline lookup yields CDR1 SGHNT and CDR2 YENEEA. Trimming cost V 2 bases and J 0 bases, with 8 bases left between them. The CDR3 is made up of 14 amino acids. CDR3 residues: CASSLSGSSYEQYF. CDR3 bases: TGTGCCAGCAGCTTATCGGGGTCCTCCTACGAGCAGTACTTC.

This clone was counted only a few times. The chain joins TRBV5-4 to TRBJ1-1; tentatively, D is TRBD1 (5 bases). Germline CDR1 reads SGHNT; CDR2 reads YYREEE (reference sequence). The CDR3 spans 13 residues. The germline V and J ends were trimmed by 4 bases and 5 bases, with 12 bases remaining between them. CDR3 region: CASSTRDLTEAFF. CDR3 sequence (DNA): TGTGCCAGCAGCACCCGGGACTTGACTGAAGCTTTCTTT. Full variable domain (remainder filled in from reference TRBV5-4 and TRBJ1-1): ETGVTQSPTHLIKTRGQQVTLRCSSQSGHNTVSWYQQALGQGPQFIFQYYREEENGRGNFPPRFSGLQFPNYSSELNVNALELDDSALYLCASSTRDLTEAFFGQGTRLTVV.

The rearrangement links TRBV20-1 to TRBJ2-3; the D is unclear. Germline CDR1 reads DFQATT; CDR2 reads SNEGSKA (reference sequence). V shed 4 bases and J shed 6 bases, with 5 bases lying between them. The CDR3 runs to 10 residues. The CDR3: CSATRDTQYF. The CDR3 DNA sequence: TGCAGTGCTACTAGGGATACGCAGTATTTT.

This chain links TRBV29-1 with TRBJ1-1; no reliable D call. V was cut by 7 bases and J by 5 bases, with 14 bases left in between. Germline loops: CDR1 SQVTM, CDR2 ANQGSEA. This CDR3 has 12 residues. The CDR3 region has the DNA TGCAGCGACAGACCGACAATGACTGAAGCTTTCTTT. Protein product: CSDRPTMTEAFF.

The chain employs TRBV6-1 and TRBJ1-4; D is possibly TRBD1 (5 bases). Germline V gene data show CDR1 as MNHNS and CDR2 as SASEGT. The V gene lost 9 bases and the J gene lost 5 bases, with 10 bases spanning the gap. This CDR3 spans 12 amino acids. CDR3: CASNRDNEKLFF. Here the CDR3 DNA reads TGTGCCAGTAACCGGGACAATGAAAAACTGTTTTTT.

In its sample, this clone was seen once. The J gene is TRBJ1-6, the V gene TRBV5-1; D remains unclear. CDR3 length: 14 residues. V lost 2 bases, J lost 7 bases, and 10 bases lay in between. Germline CDR1 SGHRS, CDR2 YFSETQ. In DNA form, the CDR3 reads TGCGCCAGCAGCTTAGAACAGACCAATTCACCCCTCCACTTT. It translates to CASSLEQTNSPLHF.

This clone was seen once. V and J are TRBV6-6 and TRBJ1-1; D may be TRBD1 (6 bases). Trimming cost V 6 bases and J 1 base, with 12 bases left between them. The germline V gene has CDR1 MNHNY and CDR2 SVGAGI (reference sequence). The CDR3 extends over 14 amino acids. The CDR3 DNA sequence: TGTGCCAGCAGCCCCCAGGGGAAGAACACTGAAGCTTTCTTT. This codes for CASSPQGKNTEAFF.

The V gene is TRBV14, the J gene TRBJ2-5; possibly TRBD1 or TRBD2 for D (6 bases each). Trimming shortened V by 4 bases and J by 5 bases, and 11 bases separated the two germline ends. Per the germline V gene, CDR1 is SGHDN and CDR2 is FVKESK. This CDR3 comprises 13 residues. CDR3 DNA sequence: TGTGCCAGCAGCCGGGGGGCCGTTGAGACCCAGTACTTC. It yields the protein CASSRGAVETQYF.